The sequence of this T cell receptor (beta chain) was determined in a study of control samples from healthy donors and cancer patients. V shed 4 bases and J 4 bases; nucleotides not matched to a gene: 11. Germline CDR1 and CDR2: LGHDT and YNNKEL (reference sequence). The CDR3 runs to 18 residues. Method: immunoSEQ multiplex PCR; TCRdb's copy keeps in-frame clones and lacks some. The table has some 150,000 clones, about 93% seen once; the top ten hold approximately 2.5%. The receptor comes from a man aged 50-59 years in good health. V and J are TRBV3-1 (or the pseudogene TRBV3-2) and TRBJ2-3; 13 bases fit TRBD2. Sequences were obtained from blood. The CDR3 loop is CASSPRLAGGFGADTQYF. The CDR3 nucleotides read TGTGCCAGCAGCCCGAGACTAGCGGGAGGATTCGGGGCAGATACGCAGTATTTT.